A single sample gave rise to the 8 T cell receptor beta chains below, sequenced in a study of blood T cell repertoires in COVID-19. Generated by immunoSEQ multiplex PCR, the TCRdb table keeps only in-frame clones and is missing some. The table lists 45,000 to 70,000 clones, about 84% of them singletons. The sequenced sample consisted of peripheral blood. The receptors shown here come from a man in his sixties with acute or convalescent COVID-19.

This chain joins TRBV5-4 and TRBJ2-1; TRBD2 agrees at 11 bases. CDR1 is SGHNT and CDR2 is YYREEE in the germline V gene (reference sequence). V shed 4 bases and J 7 bases; nucleotides not matched to a gene: 13. CDR3 length: 17 residues. The CDR3 is CASSAGSGGAVKNEQFF. The CDR3 nucleotides read TGTGCCAGCAGCGCGGGTAGCGGGGGGGCAGTGAAAAATGAGCAGTTCTTC. The full variable domain, with the rest looked up from reference TRBV5-4 and TRBJ2-1, is ETGVTQSPTHLIKTRGQQVTLRCSSQSGHNTVSWYQQALGQGPQFIFQYYREEENGRGNFPPRFSGLQFPNYSSELNVNALELDDSALYLCASSAGSGGAVKNEQFFGPGTRLTVL.

The V gene is TRBV6-2 or TRBV6-3, the J gene TRBJ1-2; 12 bases align to TRBD1. Unmatched junction bases numbered 9, after V lost 6 bases and J lost 1 base. The CDR3 consists of 17 residues. Germline loops: CDR1 MNHEY, CDR2 SVGEGT. The CDR3 bases are TGTGCCAGCAGCCCCCGGGACAGGGGGCGCGTTAACTATGGCTACACCTTC. Protein: CASSPRDRGRVNYGYTF.

V gene TRBV5-1 combines with J gene TRBJ2-5; a weak D match, TRBD2 (6 bases). This CDR3 region has 14 residues. V was clipped by 4 bases and J by 7 bases, with 17 bases between them. From germline, CDR1 is SGHRS and CDR2 YFSETQ. DNA of the CDR3: TGCGCCAGCAGCGGGGGAGGACCCCAGGGGACCCAGTACTTC. It specifies CASSGGGPQGTQYF.

In nucleotides, the CDR3 is TGTGCCAGCAGCGCGGACAGTGGCAATCAGCCCCAGCATTTT. Translated, it gives CASSADSGNQPQHF. The chain carries TRBV7-2 and TRBJ1-5; D perhaps matches TRBD1 (6 bases). The CDR3 extends over 14 amino acids. V was clipped by 5 bases and J by 2 bases, with 10 bases between them. CDR1 and CDR2 (germline): SGHTA, FQGNSA.

This clone was seen once. V is TRBV9 and J is TRBJ2-5; possible D gene TRBD2, 8 bases. The germline V gene has CDR1 SGDLS and CDR2 YYNGEE. V dropped 3 bases and J dropped 4 bases, with 19 bases sitting between them. The CDR3 totals 16 residues. The DNA of the CDR3 is TGTGCCAGCAGCGCCGGACAGGCCGGGGGGGGAGAGACCCAGTACTTC. Protein: CASSAGQAGGGETQYF.

The rearrangement uses TRBV7-6 and TRBJ2-1; possible D gene TRBD2, 5 bases. This CDR3 has 15 residues. The V gene lost 4 bases and the J gene lost 10 bases, with 20 bases spanning the gap. Germline CDR1 and CDR2: SGHVS and FNYEAQ. The CDR3 spells CASSSSGEINGEQFF. The DNA of the CDR3 is TGTGCCAGCAGCTCGTCCGGGGAAATTAACGGAGAGCAGTTCTTC.

The genes are TRBV9 and TRBJ1-2, with 7 bases matching TRBD1. Losses at the gene ends were 3 bases for V and 3 bases for J; bases not matched to a gene: 2. Germline CDR1 is SGDLS and CDR2 is YYNGEE. This CDR3 has 13 amino acids. CDR3 nucleotide sequence: TGTGCCAGCAGCGCGACAGGGTACTATGGCTACACCTTC. Protein product: CASSATGYYGYTF.

The V call is TRBV27, the J call TRBJ2-2; tentatively, D is TRBD2 (7 bases). The CDR3 is made up of 16 amino acids. Germline CDR1 is MNHEY and CDR2 is SMNVEV (reference sequence). Trimming took 7 bases from V and 3 from J, leaving 18 bases between them. DNA for the CDR3: TGTGCCAGCAAGGGGGGGCAGGGGATCGACACCGGGGAGCTGTTTTTT. This sequence encodes CASKGGQGIDTGELFF.